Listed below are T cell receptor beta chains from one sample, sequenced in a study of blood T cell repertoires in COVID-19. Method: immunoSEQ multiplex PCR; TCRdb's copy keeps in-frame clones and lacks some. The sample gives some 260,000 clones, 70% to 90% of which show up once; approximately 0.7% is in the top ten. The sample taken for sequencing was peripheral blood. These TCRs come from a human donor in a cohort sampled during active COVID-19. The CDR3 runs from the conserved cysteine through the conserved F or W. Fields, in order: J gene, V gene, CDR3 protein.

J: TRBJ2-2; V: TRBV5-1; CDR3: CASSPGQGGGGELFF
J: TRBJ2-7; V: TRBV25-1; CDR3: CASSGAHEQYF
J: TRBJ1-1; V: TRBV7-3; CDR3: CASSFLSGTEAFF
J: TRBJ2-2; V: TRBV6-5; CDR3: CASSRREHGELFF
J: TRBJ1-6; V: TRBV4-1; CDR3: CASSLGRGNSPLHF
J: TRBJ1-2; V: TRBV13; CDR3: CASNPKGQDGYTF
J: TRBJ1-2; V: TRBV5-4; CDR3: CASSFAATGSGYTF
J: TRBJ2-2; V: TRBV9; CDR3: CASSFSLRQGATGELFF
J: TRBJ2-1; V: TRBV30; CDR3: CAWSVRGRLPGNEQFF
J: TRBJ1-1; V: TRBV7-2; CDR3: CASSLGIGNTEAFF
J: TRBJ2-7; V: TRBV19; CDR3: CASSIMGQKAYEQYF
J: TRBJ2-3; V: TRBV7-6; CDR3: CASSPLRGTSGSLQTQYF
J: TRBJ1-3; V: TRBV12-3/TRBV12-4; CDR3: CASGQGNTIYF
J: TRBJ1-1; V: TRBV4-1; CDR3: CASSQRGNTEAFF
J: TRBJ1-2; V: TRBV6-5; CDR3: CASSYRRPGVNGYTF
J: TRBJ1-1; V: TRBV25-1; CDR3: CASSALWNTEAFF
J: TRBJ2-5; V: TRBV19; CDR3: CASSIAVTGGLYKETQYF
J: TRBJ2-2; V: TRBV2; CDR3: CATQDSYTGELFF
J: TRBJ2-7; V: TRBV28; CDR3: CASSPPVGGGPHEQYF
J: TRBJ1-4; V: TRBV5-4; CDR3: CASSQKMTGLNEKLFF
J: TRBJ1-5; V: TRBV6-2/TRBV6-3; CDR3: CASSYAEDRQHF
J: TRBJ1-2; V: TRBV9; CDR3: CASSLDGTDYGYTF
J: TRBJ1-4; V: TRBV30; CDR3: CAWSNRGTNEKLFF
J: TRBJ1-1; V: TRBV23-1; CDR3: CASSRGGHLIGIEAFF
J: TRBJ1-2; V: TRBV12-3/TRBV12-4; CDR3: CASSFTQGYGYTF
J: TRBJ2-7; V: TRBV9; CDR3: CASSGKDSARYYEQYF
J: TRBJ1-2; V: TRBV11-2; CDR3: CASSPRDRGYGYTF
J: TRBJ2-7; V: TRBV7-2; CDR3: CASSSRVFYEQYF
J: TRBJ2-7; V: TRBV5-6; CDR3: CASSFYLGGRGDSYEQYF
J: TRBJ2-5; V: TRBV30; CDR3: CAWSGTGLRETQYF
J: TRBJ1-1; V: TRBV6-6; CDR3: CASSHTTYYRVGTEAFF
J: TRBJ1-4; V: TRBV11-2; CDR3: CASSLGVGGRSEEKLFF
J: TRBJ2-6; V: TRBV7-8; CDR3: CASSLGLALSGANVLTF
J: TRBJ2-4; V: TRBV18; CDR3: CASSPAGTGKNIQYF
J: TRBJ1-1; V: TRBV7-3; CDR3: CASSLSSARGRNTEAFF
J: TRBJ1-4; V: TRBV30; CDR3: CAWSQDGNEKLFF
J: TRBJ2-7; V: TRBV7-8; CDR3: CASSSRTSGGEQYF
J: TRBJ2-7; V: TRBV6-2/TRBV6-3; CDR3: CASSYVSGTYEQYF
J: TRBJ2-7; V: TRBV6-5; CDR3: CASSSDRGQPQYF
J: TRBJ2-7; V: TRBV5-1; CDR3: CASSLEGLAFDEQYF
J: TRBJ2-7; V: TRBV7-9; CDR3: CASSPDTYEQYF
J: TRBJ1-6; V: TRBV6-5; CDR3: CASRNPTGSPLHF
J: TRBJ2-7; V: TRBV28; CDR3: CASSLAGHSYEQYF
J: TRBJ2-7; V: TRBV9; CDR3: CASSAGLAGNEQYF
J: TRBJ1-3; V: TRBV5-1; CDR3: CASSPTGGSGNTIYF
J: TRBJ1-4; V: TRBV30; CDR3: CAWSIRGNEKLFF
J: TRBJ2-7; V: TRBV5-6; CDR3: CASSSQASSYEQYF
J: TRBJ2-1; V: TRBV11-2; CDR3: CASSLEGLAYNEQFF
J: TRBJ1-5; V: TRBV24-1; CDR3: CATPGTESNQPQHF
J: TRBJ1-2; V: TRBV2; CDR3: CASSELLGGVDYGYTF
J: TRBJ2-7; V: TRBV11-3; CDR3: CASSAWSGELGHEQYF
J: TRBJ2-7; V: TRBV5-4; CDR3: CASSWGEGLAGAEQYF
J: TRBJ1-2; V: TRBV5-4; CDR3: CASSAAGGIGYTF
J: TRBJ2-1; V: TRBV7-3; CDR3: CASSRSRLAGDYEQFF
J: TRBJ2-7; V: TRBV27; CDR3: CASSLIDRGSEQYF